A selection of T cell receptor beta chains follows, all from one sample in a study of T cells in Graves' hyperthyroidism and ophthalmopathy. From the multiplex PCR reads, TCRdb called clonotypes with MiXCR, one entry per CDR3 protein. The sample contains under 700,000 distinct CDR3 sequences, roughly 50% of which appear only once. The specimen was peripheral blood or thyroid tissue (not recorded which). These receptor sequences come from a woman aged 18 to 35 with Graves' hyperthyroidism. CDR3s include the opening cysteine and the closing phenylalanine or tryptophan. A D gene is named only where the DNA matches it firmly. The size of a clone is reported for some rows only, either as once, few or many, or as a class for expanded clones.

size	D	J	V	DNA	CDR3
once	TRBD1	TRBJ2-7	TRBV2	TGTGCCAGCAGCCTGACAGGGAATCACGAGCAGTACTTC	CASSLTGNHEQYF
NA	NA	TRBJ2-7	TRBV7-9	TGTGCCAGCAGCGTAGTGGGACTGCCGACCTACGAGCAGTACTTC	CASSVVGLPTYEQYF
NA	NA	TRBJ1-2	TRBV29-1	TGCAGCTTGTCCCATGGCTATGGCTACACCTTC	CSLSHGYGYTF
few	TRBD1	TRBJ1-2	TRBV12-3/TRBV12-4	TGTGCCAGCAGTTGGGGACAGAGCTATGGCTACACCTTC	CASSWGQSYGYTF
once	TRBD1	TRBJ1-5	TRBV29-1	TGCAGCGCTAGACAGGGGGAAGAAAAACCCCAGCATTTT	CSARQGEEKPQHF
NA	TRBD2	TRBJ2-7	TRBV10-3	TGTGCCACCAAACGACTAGCGGGAGTCTACGAGCAGTACTTC	CATKRLAGVYEQYF
NA	NA	TRBJ2-7	TRBV10-2	TGCGCCAGCAGTGACCCGGGGGACATACGCTCCTACGAGCAGTACTTC	CASSDPGDIRSYEQYF
many	TRBD1	TRBJ1-1	TRBV20-1	TGCAGTGCTAGACCGGACAGGGGCTTGAACACTGAAGCTTTCTTT	CSARPDRGLNTEAFF
few	NA	TRBJ1-4	TRBV7-9	TGTGCCAGCAGCTCCCTCCCGGGAGGTAATGAAAAACTGTTTTTT	CASSSLPGGNEKLFF
NA	NA	TRBJ2-7	TRBV7-6	TGTGCCAGCAGCCCGACGTGGGGGGACGAGCAGTACTTC	CASSPTWGDEQYF